The 22 T cell receptor beta chains reported below all come from one sample, sequenced in a study of cytomegalovirus exposure and HLA in healthy donors. Researchers ran the PCR with 60 Vbeta and 13 Jbeta primers. Data came from immunoSEQ multiplex PCR; TCRdb stores just in-frame clones and leaves some out. The sample consists of roughly 150,000 clones, 80% of them appearing once. Sequenced material: PBMCs. These receptor sequences come from a male donor in good health and CMV-seronegative.

The rearrangement links TRBV5-1 to TRBJ2-2; D not resolved. Trimming left V 0 bases short and J 0 bases short, with 6 bases between. The CDR3 sequence is 15 residues long. Germline V CDR1 and CDR2: SGHRS, YFSETQ. The CDR3 reads CASSLDRPNTGELFF. The DNA for the CDR3 is TGCGCCAGCAGCTTGGACAGACCGAACACCGGGGAGCTGTTTTTT. Using reference TRBV5-1 and TRBJ2-2 for the parts outside the CDR3, the full variable domain is KAGVTQTPRYLIKTRGQQVTLSCSPISGHRSVSWYQQTPGQGLQFLFEYFSETQRNKGNFPGRFSGRQFSNSRSEMNVSTLELGDSALYLCASSLDRPNTGELFFGEGSRLTVL.

The chain carries TRBV10-3 and TRBJ1-4, with 7 bases matching TRBD1. This CDR3 is 14 amino acids long. Losses at the gene ends were 10 bases for V and 3 bases for J; bases not matched to a gene: 8. Germline V gene lookup returns CDR1 ENHRY and CDR2 SYGVKD. The CDR3 protein is CATSDRKANEKLFF. The CDR3 DNA follows: TGTGCCACCTCGGACAGGAAGGCTAATGAAAAACTGTTTTTT.

The V call is TRBV5-1, the J call TRBJ2-3; TRBD2 matches at 9 bases. The junction had 5 bases not matched to a gene; V was cut back by 3 bases and J by 3 bases. The germline V gene has CDR1 SGHRS and CDR2 YFSETQ. The CDR3 length is 15 residues. CDR3 amino acids: CASSSGLAETDTQYF. As DNA, the CDR3 is TGCGCCAGCAGCTCGGGACTAGCCGAAACAGATACGCAGTATTTT. Combining the CDR3 with reference TRBV5-1 and TRBJ2-3 gives the whole variable domain KAGVTQTPRYLIKTRGQQVTLSCSPISGHRSVSWYQQTPGQGLQFLFEYFSETQRNKGNFPGRFSGRQFSNSRSEMNVSTLELGDSALYLCASSSGLAETDTQYFGPGTRLTVL.

The V call is TRBV7-9, the J call TRBJ1-1, with D maybe TRBD1 (6 bases). The CDR3 loop spans 14 amino acids. CDR1 and CDR2 (germline): SEHNR, FQNEAQ (reference sequence). Trimming shortened V by 5 bases and J by 7 bases, and 17 bases separated the two germline ends. The CDR3 bases are TGTGCCAGCAGCCAGAGGACAGCGAACTATGAAGCTTTCTTT. It translates to CASSQRTANYEAFF.

The chain employs TRBV18 and TRBJ2-2, with 8 bases identical to TRBD1. Germline V gene sequence: CDR1 KGHSH, CDR2 LQKENI. This CDR3 spans 15 amino acids. V shed 1 base, J shed 6 bases, and the junction held 4 bases outside the gene matches. CDR3 amino acids: CASSPRDRTAGELFF. In nucleotides, the CDR3 is TGTGCCAGCTCACCACGGGACAGGACGGCCGGGGAGCTGTTTTTT.

The chain's CDR3 is CASHKGYSNQPQHF. As DNA, the CDR3 is TGTGCCAGTCACAAGGGGTATAGCAATCAGCCCCAGCATTTT. This rearrangement joins TRBV19 to TRBJ1-5; a weak D match, TRBD1 (5 bases). This CDR3 spans 14 amino acids. In germline, CDR1 is LNHDA, CDR2 SQIVND (reference sequence). Trimming took off 8 bases at V and 0 bases at J, with 11 bases between the two ends.

Notes on this clone: The junction shows a germline mismatch at one end, possibly a read error. Other nucleotide sequences from this sample produce the same CDR3. The chain has TRBV5-4 and TRBJ1-1; TRBD1 agrees at 8 bases. The CDR3 has 13 residues. The germline gives CDR1 SGHNT, CDR2 YYREEE (reference sequence). CDR3 protein: CASSAARGPEAFF. CDR3 in DNA: TGTGCCAGCAGCGCCGCCAGGGGGCCCGAAGCTTTTTTT.

The chain carries TRBV5-1 and TRBJ1-2; maybe TRBD1 (5 bases). The CDR3 contains 14 residues. The V gene lost 3 bases and the J gene lost 10 bases, with 19 bases spanning the gap. Germline-derived CDR1 and CDR2 are SGHRS and YFSETQ. DNA of the CDR3: TGCGCCAGCAGCTCCCGGAAGGGGCCCAAAGCCTACACCTTC. Residues: CASSSRKGPKAYTF.

Remarks on this clone: One end of the junction fails to match germline, which may point to a read error. For the CDR3, the DNA is TGTGCCAGCAACCCCGGGCCGGGATTGCCCTTC. Residues: CASNPGPGLPF. This chain joins TRBV2 and TRBJ1-2; D is uncertain. CDR1 SNHLY and CDR2 FYNNEI come from the germline V gene. CDR3 length equals 11 residues.

The V and J genes are TRBV10-3 and TRBJ1-1, with 11 bases lining up with TRBD1. Per germline, CDR1 ENHRY and CDR2 SYGVKD. The V gene end was trimmed by 4 bases and the J gene end by 3 bases; junction bases not matched to a gene: 1. CDR3 length equals 14 residues. The DNA for the CDR3 is TGTGCCATCAGTGGGACAGGGGGCGACACTGAAGCTTTCTTT. Encoded protein: CAISGTGGDTEAFF.

A few counts support this clone. The V and J genes are TRBV6-1 and TRBJ1-1; tentative D call: TRBD1 (6 bases). CDR3 length equals 14 residues. With 2 bases removed from V and 5 bases from J, the gap between germline ends came to 12 bases. Germline V gene sequence: CDR1 MNHNS, CDR2 SASEGT. CDR3 DNA sequence: TGTGCCAGCAGTGAAAGGGACACGGAGACTGAAGCTTTCTTT. Its protein is CASSERDTETEAFF.

This sequence joins TRBV10-3 and TRBJ1-2; D possibly corresponds to TRBD1 (5 bases). Trimming shortened V by 6 bases and J by 3 bases, and 14 bases separated the two germline ends. The CDR3 loop spans 14 amino acids. Looked up from germline, CDR1 is ENHRY and CDR2 is SYGVKD. The CDR3 loop is CAISASREDYGYTF. CDR3 DNA: TGTGCCATCAGCGCTTCCAGGGAGGACTATGGCTACACCTTC.

The rearrangement uses TRBV6-5 and TRBJ2-3; 9 bases are a match to TRBD1. V dropped 4 bases and J dropped 5; count of bases not matched to a gene: 4. Germline V gene sequence: CDR1 MNHEY, CDR2 SVGAGI. The CDR3 has 14 amino acids. The CDR3 DNA reads TGTGCCAGCAGTTTACAGGGGGCTAAAGATACGCAGTATTTT. This sequence encodes CASSLQGAKDTQYF.

This clone was detected a few times. This chain connects TRBV19 to TRBJ2-1, with TRBD2 matching 7 bases. V was clipped by 6 bases and J by 9 bases; unmatched bases: 14. The length of the CDR3 is 15 residues. Per the germline V gene, CDR1 is LNHDA and CDR2 is SQIVND (reference sequence). The CDR3 is CASSRWARGGGEQFF. The CDR3 DNA follows: TGTGCCAGTAGCCGGTGGGCCCGCGGGGGTGGTGAGCAGTTCTTC. Variable domain in full (rest from reference TRBV19 and TRBJ2-1): DGGITQSPKYLFRKEGQNVTLSCEQNLNHDAMYWYRQDPGQGLRLIYYSQIVNDFQKGDIAEGYSVSREKKESFPLTVTSAQKNPTAFYLCASSRWARGGGEQFFGPGTRLTVL.

This clone was seen a few times. V gene TRBV27 combines with J gene TRBJ1-5; D gene ambiguous. CDR1 is MNHEY and CDR2 is SMNVEV in the germline V gene (reference sequence). CDR3 length: 13 amino acids. V was cut by 7 bases and J by 4 bases, with 11 bases left in between. This CDR3 reads CASTQGANQPQHF. The CDR3 DNA reads as TGTGCCAGCACCCAAGGAGCAAATCAGCCCCAGCATTTT.

The chain couples TRBV30 to TRBJ1-2, with TRBD1 matching over 7 bases. This CDR3 contains 15 residues. CDR1 and CDR2 from the germline V gene are GTSNPN and SVGIG (reference sequence). Trimming removed 1 base from V and 0 bases from J; junction bases left unmatched: 5. For the CDR3, the DNA is TGTGCCTGGAGTGGTCGGGACAGCTCTAACTATGGCTACACCTTC. Its protein product is CAWSGRDSSNYGYTF.

J is TRBJ2-7 and V is TRBV27, with D perhaps matching TRBD1 (7 bases). Per germline, CDR1 MNHEY and CDR2 SMNVEV (reference sequence). This CDR3 is built from 14 residues. The V end lost 3 bases, the J end lost 3 bases, and 12 bases lay between the germline ends. This CDR3 is CASSFGRGDYEQYF. The CDR3 region has the DNA TGTGCCAGCAGTTTTGGCAGGGGGGACTACGAGCAGTACTTC.

This rearrangement joins TRBV15 to TRBJ2-7; 9 nucleotides match TRBD1. V shed 3 bases, J shed 4 bases, and the junction held 7 bases outside the gene matches. This CDR3 spans 15 amino acids. Germline V gene sequence: CDR1 LNHNV, CDR2 YYDKDF (reference sequence). The chain's CDR3 is CATSRWGTGQYEQYF. As DNA, the CDR3 is TGTGCCACCAGCAGGTGGGGGACAGGGCAATACGAGCAGTACTTC.

This clone was seen a few times. J is TRBJ1-4 and V is TRBV25-1; TRBD1 matches 7 bases. Germline V lookup: CDR1 MGHDK, CDR2 SYGVNS. The CDR3 extends over 17 amino acids. Losses at the gene ends were 0 bases for V and 7 bases for J; bases not matched to a gene: 11. CDR3 bases: TGTGCCAGCAGTGAATATTTCGGGACAGACGGGGGTGAAAAACTGTTTTTT. It yields the protein CASSEYFGTDGGEKLFF.

The chain recombines TRBV10-3 with TRBJ2-7; 9 bases fit TRBD1. CDR1 is ENHRY, CDR2 SYGVKD, per germline. The CDR3 length is 15 residues. The J segment lost 6 bases and the V segment lost 0 bases, leaving 6 bases of the junction unmatched. CDR3 residues: CAISESHRDRAEQYF. The CDR3 DNA reads as TGTGCCATCAGTGAGTCCCATAGGGACAGGGCCGAGCAGTACTTC.

The chain combines TRBV7-2 with TRBJ2-5; 9 bases agree with TRBD2. Germline CDR1 and CDR2: SGHTA and FQGNSA. With V trimmed by 5 bases and J by 3 bases, 7 bases remained unmatched. The CDR3 spans 15 residues. CDR3 sequence: CASSPALAGKETQYF. As DNA, the CDR3 is TGTGCCAGCAGCCCGGCGCTAGCGGGGAAAGAGACCCAGTACTTC.

The rearrangement links TRBV4-2 to TRBJ2-2; TRBD2 agrees at 12 bases. The germline V gene encodes CDR1 LGHNA and CDR2 YNFKEQ. The CDR3 spans 16 residues. J was trimmed by 8 bases and V by 2 bases; bases with no gene match: 6. The CDR3 DNA is TGTGCCAGCAGCCAAACTAGCGGGGGGTCCTGGGGGGAGCTGTTTTTT. It is translated as CASSQTSGGSWGELFF.